The rows below give T cell receptor beta chains drawn from one sample of a study of blood T cell repertoires in COVID-19. The assay was immunoSEQ multiplex PCR, and TCRdb's table has in-frame clones only and misses some. Here the sample spans roughly 180,000 clones, approximately 79% being singletons. The sequencing input was peripheral blood. These receptors came from a woman aged 55-70 years with COVID-19, enrolled during active disease. Each CDR3 is given with its conserved first and last residue. Each record gives: D gene, V gene, J gene, clone size, CDR3 DNA, CDR3 protein. D genes are given only for firm matches. Part of the rows lack a size; the others show once, few, many or a class for expanded clones.

>TRBD2|TRBV27|TRBJ2-1|.
TGTGCCAGCAGTCCCAGGACTAGCGGGAGGAAAAATGAGCAGTTCTTC
CASSPRTSGRKNEQFF
>.|TRBV14|TRBJ2-1|.
TGTGCCAGCAGCCAAGTCGGAGCTAGTGAGCAGTTCTTC
CASSQVGASEQFF
>.|TRBV15|TRBJ2-5|.
TGTGCCACCAGCAGGGGGGCCCAAGAGACCCAGTACTTC
CATSRGAQETQYF
>.|TRBV5-5|TRBJ1-1|many
TGTGCCAGCAGCCCCACTTCACAGGGCGTTTTTTCTGAAGCTTTCTTT
CASSPTSQGVFSEAFF
>.|TRBV6-6|TRBJ2-1|.
TGTGCCAGCATCACTCGGTGGGGGGATGAGCAGTTCTTC
CASITRWGDEQFF
>TRBD1|TRBV6-1|TRBJ1-4|few
TGTGCCAGCAGTGAAGTGTGGGACAGGCCCGAAAAACTGTTTTTT
CASSEVWDRPEKLFF
>.|TRBV10-3|TRBJ1-2|few
TGTGCCATCCGGCGGCAGATCTTATCTAACTATGGCTACACCTTC
CAIRRQILSNYGYTF
>TRBD1|TRBV20-1|TRBJ2-2|few
TGCAGTGCTAGTGGGACAGCTAACACCGGGGAGCTGTTTTTT
CSASGTANTGELFF
>.|TRBV6-5|TRBJ1-1|.
TGTGCCAGCAGACAGGGATCCACTGAAGCTTTCTTT
CASRQGSTEAFF
>.|TRBV10-3|TRBJ2-3|.
TGTGCCATCAGTGAGTCCACTTCGGGGGGCCTCGATACGCAGTATTTT
CAISESTSGGLDTQYF
>TRBD2|TRBV6-5|TRBJ2-7|.
TGTGCCAGCAGTTATTCGCGGGGGGCCTTACCCTACGAGCAGTACTTC
CASSYSRGALPYEQYF
>.|TRBV10-3|TRBJ2-5|.
TGTGCCATCAGGGACTCAAAATACCAAGAGACCCAGTACTTC
CAIRDSKYQETQYF
>TRBD2|TRBV19|TRBJ2-5|once
TGTGCCAGTAGGAGGACTAGCGGGGGCCAAGAGACCCAGTACTTC
CASRRTSGGQETQYF
>.|TRBV5-1|TRBJ1-5|once
TGCGCCAGCAGCTTGGGCCAGAATCAGCCCCAGCATTTT
CASSLGQNQPQHF
>.|TRBV6-5|TRBJ2-3|.
TGTGCCAGCAGCAGGCCCACCGGGGCAGATACGCAGTATTTT
CASSRPTGADTQYF
>TRBD1|TRBV20-1|TRBJ1-6|once
TGCAGTGCTAGTCTTAGGGGGCAGGGTCCTTATAATTCACCCCTCCACTTT
CSASLRGQGPYNSPLHF
>TRBD2|TRBV11-2|TRBJ2-1|.
TGTGCCAGCAGCTTAGCGGGGGGGGAGGATGAGCAGTTCTTC
CASSLAGGEDEQFF
>.|TRBV12-3/TRBV12-4|TRBJ2-5|.
TGTGCCAGCAGTTTAGGGCAGAAAGAGACCCAGTACTTC
CASSLGQKETQYF
>TRBD1|TRBV9|TRBJ2-5|.
TGTGCCAGCAGCCCCCGACAGGGGGAGACCCAGTACTTC
CASSPRQGETQYF
>TRBD1|TRBV29-1|TRBJ1-3|.
TGCAGCGGCCAGGGGGGATCGGACTCTGGAAACACCATATATTTT
CSGQGGSDSGNTIYF
>.|TRBV6-5|TRBJ1-1|.
TGTGCCAGCATCAACACACCTAACACTGAAGCTTTCTTT
CASINTPNTEAFF
>.|TRBV5-1|TRBJ2-7|.
TGCGCCAGCAGCTTGGCCTTGGGGGCAAAAAGCTCCTACGAGCAGTACTTC
CASSLALGAKSSYEQYF
>TRBD2|TRBV3-1/TRBV3-2|TRBJ2-3|.
TGTGCCAGCAGCCCGACCCGACTAGCGGGGGGTCCGCAGTATTTT
CASSPTRLAGGPQYF
>.|TRBV11-2|TRBJ2-2|.
TGTGCCAGCAGGGAGGGAACGCGCACCGGGGAGCTGTTTTTT
CASREGTRTGELFF
>.|TRBV2|TRBJ1-6|.
TGTGCCAGCACTGGTTACGCGTTTAATTCACCCCTCCACTTT
CASTGYAFNSPLHF
>.|TRBV6-1|TRBJ1-4|few
TGTGCCAGCAGTGACAGGGAGGATGGAAAACTGTTTTTT
CASSDREDGKLFF
>.|TRBV12-5|TRBJ2-3|.
TGTGCTAGTGGTTTGGCGGGAGCAGATACGCAGTATTTT
CASGLAGADTQYF
>.|TRBV7-2|TRBJ2-3|.
TGTGCCAGCAGCTTAGTAGGCAGTGAGCGGCCCTCGCGGCACGCGCAGTATTTT
CASSLVGSERPSRHAQYF
>.|TRBV10-1|TRBJ2-5|.
TGCGCCAGCAGTGAGTCGAATTCGGAGCGTCAGACCCAGTACTTC
CASSESNSERQTQYF
>TRBD1|TRBV28|TRBJ2-6|.
TGTGCCAGCAGTCTGACAGGGGGCGCGTTTGGGGCCAACGTCCTGACTTTC
CASSLTGGAFGANVLTF
>TRBD2|TRBV3-1/TRBV3-2|TRBJ2-5|.
TGTGCCAGCAGCCAACCTATCCTAGCGGGGGAAGAGACCCAGTACTTC
CASSQPILAGEETQYF
>TRBD1|TRBV5-6|TRBJ1-1|.
TGTGCCAGCAGCTCCATAGACAGGGGCCTCATTCCTGAAGCTTTCTTT
CASSSIDRGLIPEAFF
>.|TRBV25-1|TRBJ2-7|.
TGTGCCAGCAGCCCATCGAGGAGCTCCTACGAGCAGTACTTC
CASSPSRSSYEQYF